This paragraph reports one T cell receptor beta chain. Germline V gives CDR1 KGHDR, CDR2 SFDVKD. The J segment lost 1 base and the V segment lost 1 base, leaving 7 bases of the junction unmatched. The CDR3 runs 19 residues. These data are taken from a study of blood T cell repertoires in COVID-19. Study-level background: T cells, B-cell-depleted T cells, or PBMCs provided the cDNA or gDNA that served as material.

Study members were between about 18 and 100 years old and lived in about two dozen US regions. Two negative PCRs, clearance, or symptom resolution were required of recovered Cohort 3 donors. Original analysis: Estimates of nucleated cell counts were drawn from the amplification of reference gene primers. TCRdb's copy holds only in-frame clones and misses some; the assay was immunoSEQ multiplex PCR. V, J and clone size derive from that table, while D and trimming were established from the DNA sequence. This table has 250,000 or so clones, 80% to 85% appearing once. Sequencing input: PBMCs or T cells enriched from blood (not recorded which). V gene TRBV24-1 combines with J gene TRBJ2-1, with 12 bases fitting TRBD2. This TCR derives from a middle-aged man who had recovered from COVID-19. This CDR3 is CATSDLETSGGVSYNEQFF. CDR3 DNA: TGTGCCACCAGTGATTTAGAGACTAGCGGGGGTGTGTCCTACAATGAGCAGTTCTTC.